These T cell receptor beta chains were read from a single sample in a study of blood T cell repertoires in COVID-19. Sequencing was performed with immunoSEQ multiplex PCR; in TCRdb, only in-frame clones are kept and a portion is missing. The sample yields approximately 60,000 clones, about 83% seen once. Sequencing used peripheral blood. The receptors come from an elderly woman with acute or convalescent COVID-19. CDR3s include the opening cysteine and the closing phenylalanine or tryptophan. Each record gives: clone size, D gene, CDR3 length, V gene, J gene, CDR3 protein, CDR3 DNA. D genes are given only for firm matches. A row's size may be missing; if present it is once, few, many or a size class.

>-|-|12|TRBV20-1|TRBJ2-7
CSASQGPYEQYF
TGCAGTGCTAGTCAGGGGCCCTACGAGCAGTACTTC
>-|TRBD1|17|TRBV4-2|TRBJ1-2
CASSQDTAGDRGGGYTF
TGTGCCAGCAGCCAAGATACCGCCGGGGACAGGGGTGGGGGCTACACCTTC
>-|-|14|TRBV9|TRBJ1-4
CASSAPGVYEKLFF
TGTGCCAGCAGCGCCCCAGGGGTTTATGAAAAACTGTTTTTT
>-|-|11|TRBV29-1|TRBJ1-3
CSVGQGNTIYF
TGCAGCGTTGGACAGGGAAACACCATATATTTT
>-|TRBD1|16|TRBV6-5|TRBJ1-6
CASSYSTGAYNSPLHF
TGTGCCAGCAGTTACTCGACAGGGGCCTATAATTCACCCCTCCACTTT
>-|-|13|TRBV27|TRBJ1-6
CASTTTGQSPLHF
TGTGCCAGCACCACTACAGGGCAGTCACCCCTCCACTTT
>-|-|13|TRBV3-1/TRBV3-2|TRBJ1-6
CASSQGTDSPLHF
TGTGCCAGCAGCCAAGGGACAGATTCACCCCTCCACTTT
>-|TRBD1|14|TRBV7-3|TRBJ1-5
CASSLTGGRQPQHF
TGTGCCAGCAGCTTAACAGGGGGCCGGCAGCCCCAGCATTTT
>-|-|15|TRBV5-1|TRBJ1-4
CASSLEGRGDEKLFF
TGCGCCAGCAGCTTGGAGGGGCGGGGAGACGAAAAACTGTTTTTT
>-|-|11|TRBV11-1|TRBJ2-7
CASSRTVKQYF
TGTGCCAGCAGCCGGACAGTCAAGCAGTACTTC
>-|TRBD1|14|TRBV18|TRBJ1-2
CASSPTGANHGYTF
TGTGCCAGCTCACCGACAGGGGCAAATCATGGCTACACCTTC
>-|-|13|TRBV14|TRBJ1-2
CASSPGQSYGYTF
TGTGCCAGCAGCCCAGGACAGAGCTATGGCTACACCTTC
>once|-|12|TRBV6-5|TRBJ2-7
CASNIYSYEQYF
TGTGCCAGCAATATCTACTCCTACGAGCAGTACTTC
>-|-|13|TRBV6-1|TRBJ2-1
CASSEVSYNEQFF
TGTGCCAGCAGTGAAGTCAGCTACAATGAGCAGTTCTTC
>few|TRBD1|15|TRBV6-5|TRBJ1-4
CASRDRGSTNEKLFF
TGTGCCAGCAGGGACAGGGGGTCGACTAATGAAAAACTGTTTTTT
>-|TRBD1|15|TRBV6-6|TRBJ2-3
CASSQGQLSTDTQYF
TGTGCCAGCAGCCAGGGACAGCTTAGCACAGATACGCAGTATTTT
>-|-|15|TRBV4-2|TRBJ2-7
CASSQEGASYYEQYF
TGTGCCAGCAGCCAAGAAGGAGCTAGTTACTACGAGCAGTACTTC
>few|TRBD1|16|TRBV7-3|TRBJ2-2
CASSPAGTGDTGELFF
TGTGCCAGCAGCCCGGCCGGGACAGGGGACACCGGGGAGCTGTTTTTT
>-|TRBD2|14|TRBV30|TRBJ2-5
CAWSVGGSPETQYF
TGTGCCTGGAGTGTGGGCGGGAGCCCAGAGACCCAGTACTTC
>-|-|15|TRBV9|TRBJ1-5
CASSVGDSSYQPQHF
TGTGCCAGCAGCGTAGGAGACTCATCCTATCAGCCCCAGCATTTT
>-|TRBD2|14|TRBV7-3|TRBJ2-1
CASSKGLAGDEQFF
TGTGCCAGCAGCAAGGGACTAGCGGGGGATGAGCAGTTCTTC
>-|-|13|TRBV5-1|TRBJ2-1
CASSLGQRDEQFF
TGCGCCAGCAGCCTGGGACAGCGGGATGAGCAGTTCTTC
>-|TRBD1|13|TRBV19|TRBJ1-2
CASSPDREYGYTF
TGTGCCAGTAGCCCTGACAGGGAATATGGCTACACCTTC
>-|TRBD1|15|TRBV27|TRBJ1-4
CASTPTRDRGHKLFF
TGTGCCAGCACCCCTACCCGGGACAGGGGGCATAAACTGTTTTTT
>-|TRBD1|15|TRBV19|TRBJ1-2
CASRVPGQGRYGYTF
TGTGCCAGTAGAGTCCCGGGACAGGGCCGCTATGGCTACACCTTC
>-|-|12|TRBV11-2|TRBJ2-2
CASSLGTGELFF
TGTGCCAGCAGCTTAGGGACTGGGGAGCTGTTTTTT
>-|TRBD1|15|TRBV5-1|TRBJ2-2
CASSVSTGYTGELFF
TGCGCCAGCAGCGTCTCGACAGGGTACACCGGGGAGCTGTTTTTT
>-|TRBD2|18|TRBV5-1|TRBJ2-3
CASSLGGLAGGSPDTQYF
TGCGCCAGCAGCTTGGGTGGACTAGCGGGAGGAAGTCCAGATACGCAGTATTTT
>-|TRBD2|16|TRBV28|TRBJ2-1
CASSFLAGGPHNEQFF
TGTGCCAGCAGTTTCCTAGCGGGAGGGCCCCACAATGAGCAGTTCTTC